This TCR beta chain was captured by sequencing in a study of blood T cell repertoires in COVID-19. The wider study: Collection of acute and convalescent COVID-19 samples took place in the United States, Italy and Spain. PBMCs, B-cell-depleted T cells, or T cells were the source of the cDNA or gDNA that made up the material.

Germline values: CDR1 ENHRY, CDR2 SYGVKD. The CDR3 is made up of 15 amino acids. Unmatched junction bases numbered 6, after V lost 7 bases and J lost 0 bases. Authors' methods: Nucleated cell number was recorded as an estimate derived from reference gene primer amplification. Sequenced by immunoSEQ multiplex PCR; TCRdb stores in-frame clones only, minus some. Clone size and the V and J calls come from that table; the DNA yielded D and trimming. The top ten hold approximately 18% of the sample, which has around 57,000 clones, 80% to 90% seen once. The gene calls are TRBV10-3 and TRBJ1-3; 7 nucleotides match TRBD1. The sample comprised peripheral blood. This TCR derives from a woman of 80 years or more with active COVID-19. The CDR3 region is CAITPDRSSGNTIYF. DNA for the CDR3: TGTGCCATCACCCCGGACAGGAGCTCTGGAAACACCATATATTTT.